This T cell receptor beta chain was identified during a study of T cells in Graves' hyperthyroidism and ophthalmopathy. On the study more broadly: Peripheral blood collection took place at initial diagnosis, before any treatment.

Amplified regions were TCR beta CDR3 sequences from RNA transcripts. HTBI primers were used for first-round RT-PCR of the TCR CDR3. TCRdb re-analysed the multiplex PCR reads in MiXCR, keeping a single row per CDR3 protein. The table has some 550,000 distinct CDR3 sequences, about 16% seen once. This CDR3 region has 17 residues. CDR1 and CDR2 from the germline V gene are SSHAT and FNYEAQ (reference sequence). Concerning this clonotype: The junction departs from germline at one end; a sequencing error may be responsible.

For ophthalmopathy patients, the Clinical Activity Score was at least 3 and the NOSPECS grade at least 4; duration was under 3 months. The clonotype was recovered from a woman aged 40 to 50 with Graves' ophthalmopathy. Sequencing was carried out using blood. This chain connects TRBV7-7 to TRBJ2-3, with D tentatively TRBD2 (6 bases). DNA of the CDR3: TGTGCTAGCAGCTCCAGCCCGCGGCGCGGGGCCTCAGATACGCAGTATTTT. Translation gives CASSSSPRRGASDTQYF.